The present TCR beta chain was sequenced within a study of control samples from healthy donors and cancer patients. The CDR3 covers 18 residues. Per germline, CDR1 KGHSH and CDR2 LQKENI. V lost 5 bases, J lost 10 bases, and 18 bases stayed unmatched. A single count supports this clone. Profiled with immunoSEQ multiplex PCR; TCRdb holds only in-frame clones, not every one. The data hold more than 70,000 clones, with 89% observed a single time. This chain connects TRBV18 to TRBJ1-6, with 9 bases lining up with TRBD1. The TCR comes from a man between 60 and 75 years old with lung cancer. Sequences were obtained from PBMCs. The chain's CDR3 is CASSAFKQGAYAHSPLHF. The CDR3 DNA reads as TGTGCCAGCTCAGCATTTAAACAGGGGGCCTATGCCCACTCACCCCTCCACTTT.